A selection of T cell receptor beta chains follows, all from one sample in a study of siplizumab effects on memory and regulatory T cells. Antigens for these TCRs are unknown. Clones were read by immunoSEQ multiplex PCR, and TCRdb kept only the in-frame ones, dropping some. In the table there are almost 20,000 clones, roughly two fifths of which are singletons. The sample consisted of CFSE-low (dividing) CD4+ T cells sorted from an allogeneic mixed lymphocyte reaction. Receptors were obtained from a human donor in good health; the cells came from an allogeneic mixed lymphocyte reaction. Some clones in this sample may be carry-over from other donors' samples. Both conserved end residues are part of each CDR3. The D gene is left open where the match is weak. The size of a clone is reported for some rows only, either as once, few or many, or as a class for expanded clones.

. | TRBJ1-1 | TRBV10-3 | . | TGTGCCATCAGTGAGTTGGGGCGGACACAGAACACTGAAGCTTTCTTT | CAISELGRTQNTEAFF
. | TRBJ2-2 | TRBV7-6 | . | TGTGCCAGCAGCCCGTGGGAAGGGGCCGGGGAGCTGTTTTTT | CASSPWEGAGELFF
TRBD2 | TRBJ2-2 | TRBV6-5 | . | TGTGCCAGCAGTTGGACTAGCGGATCAACCGGGGAGCTGTTTTTT | CASSWTSGSTGELFF
TRBD1 | TRBJ2-7 | TRBV19 | . | TGTGCCAGTAGTCTCGGACAGGCCGGCACCTACGAGCAGTACTTC | CASSLGQAGTYEQYF
TRBD2 | TRBJ2-6 | TRBV11-3 | . | TGTGCCAGCAGCCCGCGGGGGGCCAGCTCTGGGGCCAACGTCCTGACTTTC | CASSPRGASSGANVLTF
TRBD1 | TRBJ1-5 | TRBV4-2 | few | TGTGCCAGCAGACAAGGGGGGGCGACAGGGAGCAATCAGCCCCAGCATTTT | CASRQGGATGSNQPQHF
. | TRBJ2-6 | TRBV6-6 | few | TGTGCCAGCAGGACGGGGGACGTCCTGACTTTC | CASRTGDVLTF
TRBD1 | TRBJ2-5 | TRBV6-5 | once | TGTGCCAGCAGTCCTCGGATCAGGGGGGAGACCCAGTACTTC | CASSPRIRGETQYF
. | TRBJ2-5 | TRBV5-1 | few | TGCGCCAGCAGCTTGGTCGCAGGGGAAAGAGAGACCCAGTACTTC | CASSLVAGERETQYF
. | TRBJ1-5 | TRBV20-1 | . | TGCAGTGCATTAATCAGCCAGCATTTT | CSALISQHF
TRBD1 | TRBJ1-5 | TRBV9 | few | TGTGCCAGCAGCGTAGGTAGGGGGCCTCAGCCCCAGCATTTT | CASSVGRGPQPQHF
. | TRBJ1-3 | TRBV6-5 | . | TGTGCCAGCAGTTATCAGATGGGGATTACGGGAAACACCATATATTTT | CASSYQMGITGNTIYF
. | TRBJ2-1 | TRBV7-2 | . | TGTGCCAGCAGCTGGGACCAAACCTACAATGAGCAGTTCTTC | CASSWDQTYNEQFF
. | TRBJ2-5 | TRBV6-5 | . | TGTGCCAGCAGTGCCGTTATCGTAGCAGAGACCCAGTACTTC | CASSAVIVAETQYF
. | TRBJ1-3 | TRBV2 | . | TGTGCCAGCAGTGAATCGGTACATTTCTCTGGAAACACCATATATTTT | CASSESVHFSGNTIYF
TRBD2 | TRBJ2-1 | TRBV2 | few | TGTGCCAGCAGTGGGGGACTAGCGGTTTTGGGGCAGTTCTTC | CASSGGLAVLGQFF
. | TRBJ1-6 | TRBV7-9 | . | TGTGCCAGCAGCTTGCCAAATTCACCCCTCCACTTT | CASSLPNSPLHF
TRBD1 | TRBJ1-2 | TRBV29-1 | . | TGCAGCGTACAGCCAGGGGGAGACTATGGCTACACCTTC | CSVQPGGDYGYTF
. | TRBJ1-2 | TRBV16 | many | TGTGCCAGCAGTCTTCGGACAGTTAACTATGGCTACACCTTC | CASSLRTVNYGYTF
TRBD1 | TRBJ1-1 | TRBV19 | . | TGTGCCACCCAGGTTTGGACAGGGGGCGCCGGGACTGAAGCTTTCTTT | CATQVWTGGAGTEAFF
TRBD2 | TRBJ2-2 | TRBV5-1 | . | TGCGCCAGCAGCCCCCCGGGACTAGCGAACACCGGGGAGCTGTTTTTT | CASSPPGLANTGELFF
TRBD2 | TRBJ2-1 | TRBV6-1 | . | TGTGCCAGCAGCCGCGGGAGGATCAACAATGAGCAGTTCTTC | CASSRGRINNEQFF
TRBD1 | TRBJ1-2 | TRBV28 | . | TGTGCCAGCAGCCCCGACAGGGTTCGTGGCTACACCTTC | CASSPDRVRGYTF
TRBD2 | TRBJ2-3 | TRBV2 | . | TGTGCCAGCAGATCGACTAGCGGGAAAGCAGATACGCAGTATTTT | CASRSTSGKADTQYF